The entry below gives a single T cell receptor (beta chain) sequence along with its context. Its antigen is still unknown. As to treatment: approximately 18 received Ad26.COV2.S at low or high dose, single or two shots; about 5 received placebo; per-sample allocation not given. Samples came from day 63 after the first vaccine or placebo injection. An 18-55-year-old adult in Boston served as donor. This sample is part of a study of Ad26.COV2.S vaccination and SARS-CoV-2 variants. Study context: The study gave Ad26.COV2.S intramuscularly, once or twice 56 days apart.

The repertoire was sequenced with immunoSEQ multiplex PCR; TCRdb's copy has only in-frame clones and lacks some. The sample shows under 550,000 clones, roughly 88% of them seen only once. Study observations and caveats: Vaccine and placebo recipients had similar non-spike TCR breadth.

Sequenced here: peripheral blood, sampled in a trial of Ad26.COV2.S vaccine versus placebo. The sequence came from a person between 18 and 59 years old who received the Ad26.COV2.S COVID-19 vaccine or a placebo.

DNA of the CDR3: TGTGCCAGCAGTGCGCTAAGACTAGCGGGGGGCCTCAATGAGCAGTTCTTC. Amino acid sequence: CASSALRLAGGLNEQFF. The chain joins TRBV6-1 to TRBJ2-1; 13 bases are a match to TRBD2. V lost 4 bases to trimming and J lost 6 bases; unmatched junction nucleotides: 9. From germline, CDR1 is MNHNS and CDR2 SASEGT. The CDR3 is 17 amino acids.